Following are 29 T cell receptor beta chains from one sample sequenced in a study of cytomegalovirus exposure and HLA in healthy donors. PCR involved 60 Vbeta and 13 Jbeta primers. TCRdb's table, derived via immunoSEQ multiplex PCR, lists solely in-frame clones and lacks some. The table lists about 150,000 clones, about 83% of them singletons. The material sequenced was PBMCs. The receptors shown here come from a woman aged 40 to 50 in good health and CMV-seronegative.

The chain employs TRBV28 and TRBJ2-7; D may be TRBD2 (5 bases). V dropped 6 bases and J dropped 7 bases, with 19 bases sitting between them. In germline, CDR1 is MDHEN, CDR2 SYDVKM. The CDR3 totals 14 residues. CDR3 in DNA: TGTGCCAGCAGCAAAAGGGAGTCCTCCGGGGAGCAGTACTTC. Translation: CASSKRESSGEQYF.

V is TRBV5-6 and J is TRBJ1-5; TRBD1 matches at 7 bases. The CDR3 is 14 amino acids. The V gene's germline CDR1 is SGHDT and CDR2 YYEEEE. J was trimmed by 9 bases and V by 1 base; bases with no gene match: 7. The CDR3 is CASSLRQGLGPQHF. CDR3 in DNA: TGTGCCAGCAGCTTGAGACAGGGCCTCGGGCCCCAGCATTTT. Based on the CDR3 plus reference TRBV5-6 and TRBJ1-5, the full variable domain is DAGVTQSPTHLIKTRGQQVTLRCSPKSGHDTVSWYQQALGQGPQFIFQYYEEEERQRGNFPDRFSGHQFPNYSSELNVNALLLGDSALYLCASSLRQGLGPQHFGDGTRLSIL.

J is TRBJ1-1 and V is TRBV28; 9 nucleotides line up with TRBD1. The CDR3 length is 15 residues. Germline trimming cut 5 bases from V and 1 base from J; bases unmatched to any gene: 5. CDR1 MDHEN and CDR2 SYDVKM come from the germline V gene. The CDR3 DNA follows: TGTGCCAGCAGTCCGAGGACAGGGGCGAACACTGAAGCTTTCTTT. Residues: CASSPRTGANTEAFF. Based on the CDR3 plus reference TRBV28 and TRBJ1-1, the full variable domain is DVKVTQSSRYLVKRTGEKVFLECVQDMDHENMFWYRQDPGLGLRLIYFSYDVKMKEKGDIPEGYSVSREKKERFSLILESASTNQTSMYLCASSPRTGANTEAFFGQGTRLTVV.

The CDR3: CASSLELRVNYGYTF. The CDR3 DNA is TGCGCCAGCAGCTTGGAGTTAAGAGTGAACTATGGCTACACCTTC. J is TRBJ1-2 and V is TRBV5-1, with D uncertain. Deletions cut 0 bases from V and 2 bases from J, with 11 bases between. The CDR3 is 15 residues long. Germline V CDR1 and CDR2: SGHRS, YFSETQ.

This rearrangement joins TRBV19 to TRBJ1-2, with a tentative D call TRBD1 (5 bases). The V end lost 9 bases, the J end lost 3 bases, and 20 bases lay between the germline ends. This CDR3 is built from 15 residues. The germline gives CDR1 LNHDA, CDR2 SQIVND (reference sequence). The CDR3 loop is CASCPSAGGYYGYTF. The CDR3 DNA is TGTGCCAGCTGCCCTTCTGCCGGGGGATACTATGGCTACACCTTC.

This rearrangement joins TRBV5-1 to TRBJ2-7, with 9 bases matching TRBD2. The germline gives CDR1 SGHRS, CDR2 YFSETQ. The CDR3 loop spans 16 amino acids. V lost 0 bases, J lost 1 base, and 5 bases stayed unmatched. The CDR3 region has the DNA TGCGCCAGCAGCTTGGCGTCAGCGGGAGGTTCCTACGAGCAGTACTTC. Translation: CASSLASAGGSYEQYF.

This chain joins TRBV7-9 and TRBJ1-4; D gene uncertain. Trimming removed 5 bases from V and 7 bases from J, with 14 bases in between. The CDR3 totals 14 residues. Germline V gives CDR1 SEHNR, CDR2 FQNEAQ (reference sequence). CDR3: CASSRTPGSEKLFF. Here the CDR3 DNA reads TGTGCCAGCAGCAGGACCCCGGGGAGTGAAAAACTGTTTTTT.

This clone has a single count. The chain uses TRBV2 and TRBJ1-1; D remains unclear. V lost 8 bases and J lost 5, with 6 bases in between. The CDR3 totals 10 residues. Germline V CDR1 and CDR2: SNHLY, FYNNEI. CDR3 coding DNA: TGTGCCAGCTCGAGAACTGAAGCTTTCTTT. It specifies CASSRTEAFF.

The DNA of the CDR3 is TGCGCCAGCGGCCGAGAGACCCAGTACTTC. Translated, it gives CASGRETQYF. This chain uses TRBV10-2 with TRBJ2-5; D is undetermined. The germline V and J ends were trimmed by 8 bases and 4 bases, with 5 bases remaining between them. The germline V gene has CDR1 WSHSY and CDR2 SAAADI. The CDR3 has 10 amino acids.

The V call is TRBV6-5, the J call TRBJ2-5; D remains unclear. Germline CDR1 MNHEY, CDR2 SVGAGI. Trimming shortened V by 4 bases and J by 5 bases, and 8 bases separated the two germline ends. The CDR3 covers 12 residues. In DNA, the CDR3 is TGTGCCAGCAGTTCCACTATGGAGACCCAGTACTTC. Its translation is CASSSTMETQYF.

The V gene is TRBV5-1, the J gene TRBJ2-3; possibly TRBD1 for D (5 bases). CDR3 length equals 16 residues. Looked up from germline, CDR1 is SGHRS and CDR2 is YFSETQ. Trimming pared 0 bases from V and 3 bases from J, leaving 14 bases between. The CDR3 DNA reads TGCGCCAGCAGCTTGGTGGCAGGGTTTATGACAGATACGCAGTATTTT. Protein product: CASSLVAGFMTDTQYF.

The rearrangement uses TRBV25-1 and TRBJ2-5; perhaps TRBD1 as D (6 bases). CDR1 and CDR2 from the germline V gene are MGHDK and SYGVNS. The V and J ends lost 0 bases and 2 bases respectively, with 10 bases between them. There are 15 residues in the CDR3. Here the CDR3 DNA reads TGTGCCAGCAGTGAATATGAAGGGGGTCAAGAGACCCAGTACTTC. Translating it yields CASSEYEGGQETQYF.

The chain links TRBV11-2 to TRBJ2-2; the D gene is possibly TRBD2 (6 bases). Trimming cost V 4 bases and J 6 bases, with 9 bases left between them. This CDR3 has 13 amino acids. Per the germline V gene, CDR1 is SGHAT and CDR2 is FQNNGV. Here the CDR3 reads CASSWGGAGELFF. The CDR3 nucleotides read TGTGCCAGCAGCTGGGGCGGGGCCGGGGAGCTGTTTTTT. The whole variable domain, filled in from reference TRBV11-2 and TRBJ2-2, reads EAGVAQSPRYKIIEKRQSVAFWCNPISGHATLYWYQQILGQGPKLLIQFQNNGVVDDSQLPKDRFSAERLKGVDSTLKIQPAKLEDSAVYLCASSWGGAGELFFGEGSRLTVL.

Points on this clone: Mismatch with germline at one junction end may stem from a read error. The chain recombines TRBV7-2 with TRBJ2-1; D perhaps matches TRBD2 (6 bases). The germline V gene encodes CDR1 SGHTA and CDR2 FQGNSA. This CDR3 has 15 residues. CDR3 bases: TGTGCCAGCAGACCCGGGGGAACCTCCCACAATGAGCAGTTCTTC. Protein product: CASRPGGTSHNEQFF.

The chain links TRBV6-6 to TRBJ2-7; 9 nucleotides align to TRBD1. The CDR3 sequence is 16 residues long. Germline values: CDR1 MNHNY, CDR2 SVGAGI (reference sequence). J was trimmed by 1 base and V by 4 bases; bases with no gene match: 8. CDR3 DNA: TGTGCCAGCAGTTCTCAACAGGGGGCCTTATCCTACGAGCAGTACTTC. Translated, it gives CASSSQQGALSYEQYF.

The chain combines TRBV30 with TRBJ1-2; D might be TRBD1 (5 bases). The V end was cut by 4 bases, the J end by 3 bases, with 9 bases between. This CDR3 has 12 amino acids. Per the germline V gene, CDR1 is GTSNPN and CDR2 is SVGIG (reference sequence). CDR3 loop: CAWKRGDYGYTF. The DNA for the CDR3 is TGTGCCTGGAAGCGGGGGGACTATGGCTACACCTTC.

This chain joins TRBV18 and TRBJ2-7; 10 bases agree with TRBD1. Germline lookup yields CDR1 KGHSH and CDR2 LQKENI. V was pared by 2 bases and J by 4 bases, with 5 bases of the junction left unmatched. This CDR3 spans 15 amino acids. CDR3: CASSPKGQGMYEQYF. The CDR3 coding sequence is TGTGCCAGCTCACCAAAGGGACAGGGGATGTACGAGCAGTACTTC.

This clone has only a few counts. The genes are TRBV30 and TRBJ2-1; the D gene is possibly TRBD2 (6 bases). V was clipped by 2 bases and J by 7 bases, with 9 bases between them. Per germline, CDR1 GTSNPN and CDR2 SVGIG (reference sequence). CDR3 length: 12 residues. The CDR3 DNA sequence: TGTGCCTGGAGTCCCAGCGGGAATGAGCAGTTCTTC. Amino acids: CAWSPSGNEQFF.

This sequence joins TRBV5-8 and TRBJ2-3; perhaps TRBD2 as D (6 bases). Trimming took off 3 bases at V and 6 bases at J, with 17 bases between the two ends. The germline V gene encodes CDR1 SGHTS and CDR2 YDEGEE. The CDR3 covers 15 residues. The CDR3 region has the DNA TGTGCCAGCAGCTGGACGGGACGCCGGGGGGATACGCAGTATTTT. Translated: CASSWTGRRGDTQYF.

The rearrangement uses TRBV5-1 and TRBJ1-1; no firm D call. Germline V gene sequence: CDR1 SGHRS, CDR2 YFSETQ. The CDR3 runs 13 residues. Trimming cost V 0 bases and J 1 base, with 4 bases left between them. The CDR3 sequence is CASSLEPNTEAFF. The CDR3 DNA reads TGCGCCAGCAGCTTGGAGCCGAACACTGAAGCTTTCTTT.

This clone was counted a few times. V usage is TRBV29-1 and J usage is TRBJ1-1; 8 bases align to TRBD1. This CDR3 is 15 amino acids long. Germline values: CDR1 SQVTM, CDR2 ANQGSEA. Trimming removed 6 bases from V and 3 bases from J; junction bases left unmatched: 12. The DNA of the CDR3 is TGCAGCGTCCGAAAAATGGACAGGGTGGACACTGAAGCTTTCTTT. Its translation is CSVRKMDRVDTEAFF.

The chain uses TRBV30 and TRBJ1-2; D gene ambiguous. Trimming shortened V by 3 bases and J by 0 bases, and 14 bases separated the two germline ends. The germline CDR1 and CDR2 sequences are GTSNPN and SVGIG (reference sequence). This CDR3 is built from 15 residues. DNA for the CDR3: TGTGCCTGGAGGACCTCGGGGTTAACTAACTATGGCTACACCTTC. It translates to CAWRTSGLTNYGYTF.

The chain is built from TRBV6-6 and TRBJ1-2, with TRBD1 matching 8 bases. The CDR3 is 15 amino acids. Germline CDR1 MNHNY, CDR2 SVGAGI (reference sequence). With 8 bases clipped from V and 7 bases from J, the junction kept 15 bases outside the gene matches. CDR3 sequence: CASHSFQGTGGGYTF. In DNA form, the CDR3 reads TGTGCCAGCCACTCGTTTCAAGGAACAGGGGGTGGCTACACCTTC.

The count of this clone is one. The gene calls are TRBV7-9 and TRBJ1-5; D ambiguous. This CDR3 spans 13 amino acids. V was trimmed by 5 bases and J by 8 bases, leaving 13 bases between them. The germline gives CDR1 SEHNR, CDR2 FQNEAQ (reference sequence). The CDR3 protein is CASSRGREEPQHF. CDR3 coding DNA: TGTGCCAGCAGCCGGGGAAGGGAAGAGCCCCAGCATTTT.

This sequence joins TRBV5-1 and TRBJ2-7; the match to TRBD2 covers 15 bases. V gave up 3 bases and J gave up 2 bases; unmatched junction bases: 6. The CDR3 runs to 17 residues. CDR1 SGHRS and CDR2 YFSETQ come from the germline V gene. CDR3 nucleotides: TGCGCCAGCAGCTCCTCCTGGACTAGCGGGAGGGCCTACGAGCAGTACTTC. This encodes CASSSSWTSGRAYEQYF.

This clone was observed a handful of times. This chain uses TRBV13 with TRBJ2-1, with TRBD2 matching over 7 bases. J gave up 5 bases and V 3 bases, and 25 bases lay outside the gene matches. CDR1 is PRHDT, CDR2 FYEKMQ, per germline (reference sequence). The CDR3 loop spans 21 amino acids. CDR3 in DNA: TGTGCCAGCAGCTTGACGGGGTTTCGACTAGCCTTGAATTGGGGTGACAATGAGCAGTTCTTC. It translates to CASSLTGFRLALNWGDNEQFF.

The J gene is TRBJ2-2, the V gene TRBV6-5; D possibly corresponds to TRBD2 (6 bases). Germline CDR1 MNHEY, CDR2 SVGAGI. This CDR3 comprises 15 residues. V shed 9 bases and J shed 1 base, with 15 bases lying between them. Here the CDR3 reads CASGRRLQNTGELFF. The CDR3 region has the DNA TGTGCCAGTGGGAGGAGACTTCAGAACACCGGGGAGCTGTTTTTT.

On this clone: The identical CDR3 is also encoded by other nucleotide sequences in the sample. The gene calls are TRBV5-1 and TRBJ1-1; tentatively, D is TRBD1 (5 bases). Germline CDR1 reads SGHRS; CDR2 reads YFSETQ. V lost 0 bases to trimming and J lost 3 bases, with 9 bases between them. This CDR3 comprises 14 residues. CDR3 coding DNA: TGCGCCAGCAGCTTGGTGGGGGGAGACACTGAAGCTTTCTTT. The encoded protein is CASSLVGGDTEAFF.

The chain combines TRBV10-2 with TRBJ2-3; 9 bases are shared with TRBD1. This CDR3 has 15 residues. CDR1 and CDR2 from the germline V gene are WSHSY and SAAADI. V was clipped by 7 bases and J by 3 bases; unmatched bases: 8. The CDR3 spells CASTSGQGKTDTQYF. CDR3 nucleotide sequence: TGCGCCAGCACCTCCGGACAGGGGAAAACAGATACGCAGTATTTT.